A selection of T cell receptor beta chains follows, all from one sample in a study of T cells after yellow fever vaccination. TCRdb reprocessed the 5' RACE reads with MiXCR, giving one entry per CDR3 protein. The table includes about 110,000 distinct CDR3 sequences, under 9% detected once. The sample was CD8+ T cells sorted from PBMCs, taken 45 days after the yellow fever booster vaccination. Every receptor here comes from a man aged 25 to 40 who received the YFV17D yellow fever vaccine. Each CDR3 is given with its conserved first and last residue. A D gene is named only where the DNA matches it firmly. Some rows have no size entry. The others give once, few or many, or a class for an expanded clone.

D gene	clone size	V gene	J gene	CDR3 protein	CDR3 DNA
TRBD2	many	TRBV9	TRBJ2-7	CASSAWTSGSSYEQYF	TGTGCCAGCAGCGCCTGGACTAGCGGGAGCTCCTACGAGCAGTACTTC
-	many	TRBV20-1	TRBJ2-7	CSARRSVGASSYEQYF	TGCAGTGCTAGGAGGTCGGTTGGGGCAAGCTCCTACGAGCAGTACTTC
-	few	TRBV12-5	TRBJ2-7	CASGSGGHYEQYF	TGTGCTAGTGGTTCCGGAGGCCACTACGAGCAGTACTTC
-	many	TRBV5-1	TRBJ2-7	CASSLAQNEQYF	TGCGCCAGCAGCTTGGCACAGAACGAGCAGTACTTC
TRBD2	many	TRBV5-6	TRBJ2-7	CASSLPSGRFSYEQYF	TGTGCCAGCAGCTTGCCTAGCGGGAGGTTCTCCTACGAGCAGTACTTC
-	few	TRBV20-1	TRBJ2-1	CSASVRVNEQFF	TGCAGTGCTAGTGTTCGCGTAAATGAGCAGTTCTTC
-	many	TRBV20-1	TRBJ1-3	CSAYRQVDSGNTIYF	TGCAGTGCTTATCGACAGGTCGACTCTGGAAACACCATATATTTT
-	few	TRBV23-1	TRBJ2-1	CASSQVLARDGNEQFF	TGCGCCAGCAGTCAAGTCCTAGCGAGGGATGGAAATGAGCAGTTCTTC
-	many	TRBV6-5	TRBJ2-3	CASSYSSGSTDTQYF	TGTGCCAGCAGTTACTCGAGCGGGAGCACAGATACGCAGTATTTT
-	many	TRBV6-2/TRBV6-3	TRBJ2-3	CASTDGGTQYF	TGTGCCAGCACCGACGGGGGTACGCAGTATTTT
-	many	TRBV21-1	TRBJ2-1	CASSNAGGCEIFEQFF	TGTGCCAGCAGCAATGCCGGTGGCTGCGAAATTTTTGAGCAGTTCTTC
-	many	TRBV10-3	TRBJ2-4	CAISSTLDSAKNIQYF	TGTGCCATCAGCTCAACTCTGGACAGTGCCAAAAACATTCAGTACTTC
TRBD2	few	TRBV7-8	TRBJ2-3	CASSLSGSSADTQYF	TGTGCCAGCAGCTTAAGCGGGAGCTCAGCAGATACGCAGTATTTT
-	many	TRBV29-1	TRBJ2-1	CSVTTYNEQFF	TGCAGCGTTACGACCTACAATGAGCAGTTCTTC
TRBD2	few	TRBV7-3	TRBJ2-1	CASRPHSGRDPSSYNEQFF	TGTGCCAGCAGACCACATAGCGGGAGGGATCCCAGCTCCTACAATGAGCAGTTCTTC
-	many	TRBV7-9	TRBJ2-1	CASSLGVVNEQFF	TGTGCCAGCAGCTTAGGCGTTGTCAATGAGCAGTTCTTC
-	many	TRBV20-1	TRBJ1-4	CSATWANGNEKLFF	TGCAGTGCTACCTGGGCGAACGGGAATGAAAAACTGTTTTTT
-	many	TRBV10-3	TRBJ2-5	CAISARETQYF	TGTGCCATCAGTGCGAGGGAGACCCAGTACTTC
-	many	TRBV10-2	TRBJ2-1	CASSESYEQFF	TGCGCCAGCAGTGAGTCGTATGAGCAGTTCTTC
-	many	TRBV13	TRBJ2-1	CASSPGTHYNEQFF	TGTGCCAGCAGCCCCGGGACACACTACAATGAGCAGTTCTTC
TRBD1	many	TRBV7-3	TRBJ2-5	CASSLKDRGKPNQETQYF	TGTGCCAGCAGCTTAAAGGACAGGGGGAAGCCAAACCAAGAGACCCAGTACTTC
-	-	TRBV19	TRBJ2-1	CASSIGAGFSYNEQFF	TGTGCCAGTAGTATTGGGGCGGGTTTCTCCTACAATGAGCAGTTCTTC
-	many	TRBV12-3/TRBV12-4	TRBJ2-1	CASSPGDTVLSGEQFF	TGTGCCAGCAGCCCGGGGGACACCGTCCTATCGGGTGAGCAGTTCTTC
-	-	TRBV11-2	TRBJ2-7	CASSSEDPYEQYF	TGTGCCAGCAGCTCCGAAGACCCCTACGAGCAGTACTTC
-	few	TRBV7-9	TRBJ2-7	CASRGGRESYEQYF	TGTGCCAGCAGGGGGGGGCGGGAGAGCTACGAGCAGTACTTC
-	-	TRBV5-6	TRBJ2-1	CASSTKGEQFF	TGTGCCAGCAGCACCAAAGGAGAGCAGTTCTTC
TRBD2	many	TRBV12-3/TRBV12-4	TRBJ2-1	CASSPAGGVHNEQFF	TGTGCCAGCAGTCCCGCCGGGGGGGTCCACAATGAGCAGTTCTTC
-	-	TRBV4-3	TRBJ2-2	CASSEGYVADGNTGELFF	TGCGCCAGCAGCGAAGGATACGTAGCGGATGGCAACACCGGGGAGCTGTTTTTT
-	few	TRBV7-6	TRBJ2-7	CASSFEGSSYEQYF	TGTGCCAGCAGCTTTGAGGGGAGCTCCTACGAGCAGTACTTC
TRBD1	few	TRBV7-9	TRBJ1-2	CASSLDMGTANYGYTF	TGTGCCAGCAGCTTAGATATGGGGACAGCCAACTATGGCTACACCTTC
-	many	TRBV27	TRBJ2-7	CASSYGGILVGEQYF	TGTGCCAGCAGTTATGGGGGGATCCTGGTGGGCGAGCAGTACTTC
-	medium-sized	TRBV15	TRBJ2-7	CATSRVNGVNEQYF	TGTGCCACCAGCAGAGTAAACGGGGTTAACGAGCAGTACTTC
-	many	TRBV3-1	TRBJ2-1	CASSQDSGWYEQFF	TGTGCCAGCAGCCAAGATTCGGGATGGTATGAGCAGTTCTTC
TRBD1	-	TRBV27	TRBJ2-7	CASSPGTGVAYEQYF	TGTGCCAGCAGCCCCGGGACAGGGGTGGCCTACGAGCAGTACTTC
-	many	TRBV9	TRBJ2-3	CASSGPQSTDTQYF	TGTGCCAGCAGCGGACCACAGAGCACAGATACGCAGTATTTT
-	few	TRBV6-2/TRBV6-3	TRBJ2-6	CASSLDLGAYVLTF	TGTGCCAGCAGTCTGGACCTTGGGGCCTACGTCCTGACTTTC
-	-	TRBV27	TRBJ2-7	CASSHSHSYEQYF	TGTGCCAGCAGTCACTCCCACTCCTACGAGCAGTACTTC
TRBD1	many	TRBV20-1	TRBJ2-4	CSATTGAIAKNIQYF	TGCAGTGCAACCACAGGGGCCATAGCCAAAAACATTCAGTACTTC
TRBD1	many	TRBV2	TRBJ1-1	CASRRTGGPYANTEAFF	TGTGCCAGCCGCCGGACAGGGGGCCCCTATGCGAACACTGAAGCTTTCTTT
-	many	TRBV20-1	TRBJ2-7	CSARASQGEQYF	TGCAGTGCTAGAGCTTCTCAGGGAGAGCAGTACTTC
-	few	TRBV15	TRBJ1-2	CATSRPSSGTQGGYTF	TGTGCCACCAGCAGGCCCAGTTCCGGGACCCAGGGGGGCTACACCTTC
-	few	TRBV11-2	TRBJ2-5	CASSLDGLQETQYF	TGTGCCAGCAGCCTAGACGGGTTACAAGAGACCCAGTACTTC
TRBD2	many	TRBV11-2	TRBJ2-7	CASSQTGTTSYEQYF	TGTGCCAGCAGTCAAACCGGGACTACCTCCTACGAGCAGTACTTC
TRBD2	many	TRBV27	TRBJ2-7	CASSLSQAGASYEQYF	TGTGCCAGCAGTTTGTCCCAGGCGGGAGCCTCGTACGAGCAGTACTTC
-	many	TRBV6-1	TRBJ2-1	CASSILSSYNEQFF	TGTGCCAGCAGTATCCTGAGCTCCTACAATGAGCAGTTCTTC
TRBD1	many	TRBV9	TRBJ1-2	CASNRGYGYTF	TGTGCCAGCAACAGGGGCTATGGCTACACCTTC
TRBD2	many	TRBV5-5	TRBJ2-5	CASSLELASGRETQYF	TGTGCCAGCAGCTTGGAGCTGGCTAGCGGGAGGGAGACCCAGTACTTC
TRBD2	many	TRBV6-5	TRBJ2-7	CASSYSAGALSEQYF	TGTGCCAGCAGTTACTCGGCGGGAGCCCTGTCCGAGCAGTACTTC
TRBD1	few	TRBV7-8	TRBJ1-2	CASSNRQGDYGYTF	TGTGCCAGCAGCAACCGACAGGGGGACTATGGCTACACCTTC
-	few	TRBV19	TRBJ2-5	CASSPREQETQYF	TGTGCCAGTAGCCCGCGGGAACAAGAGACCCAGTACTTC
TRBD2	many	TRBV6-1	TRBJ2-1	CASSWTSGAQQFF	TGTGCCAGCAGCTGGACTAGCGGGGCCCAGCAGTTCTTC
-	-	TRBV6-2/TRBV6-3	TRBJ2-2	CASSLVALVYTGGELFF	TGTGCCAGCAGCCTAGTGGCCCTAGTTTACACCGGTGGGGAGCTGTTTTTT
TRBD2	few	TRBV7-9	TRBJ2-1	CASSLLNVGGTYNEQFF	TGTGCCAGCAGCTTATTGAACGTGGGAGGGACTTACAATGAGCAGTTCTTC
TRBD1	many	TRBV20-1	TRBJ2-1	CSAIGQGPNEQFF	TGCAGTGCTATCGGACAGGGCCCCAATGAGCAGTTCTTC